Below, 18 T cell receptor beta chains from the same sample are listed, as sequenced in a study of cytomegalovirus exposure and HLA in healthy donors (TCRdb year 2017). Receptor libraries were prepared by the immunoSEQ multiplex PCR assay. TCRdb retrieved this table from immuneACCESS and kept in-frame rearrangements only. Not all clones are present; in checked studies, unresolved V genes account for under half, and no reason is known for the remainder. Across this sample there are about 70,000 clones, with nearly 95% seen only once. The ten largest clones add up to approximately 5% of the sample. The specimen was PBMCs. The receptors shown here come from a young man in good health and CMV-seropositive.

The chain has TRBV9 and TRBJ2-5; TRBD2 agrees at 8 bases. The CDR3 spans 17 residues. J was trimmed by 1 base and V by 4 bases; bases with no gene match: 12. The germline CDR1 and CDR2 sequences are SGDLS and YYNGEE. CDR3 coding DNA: TGTGCCAGCAGCCAGCAACCTATACTAGCGGCCCAAGAGACCCAGTACTTC. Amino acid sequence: CASSQQPILAAQETQYF.

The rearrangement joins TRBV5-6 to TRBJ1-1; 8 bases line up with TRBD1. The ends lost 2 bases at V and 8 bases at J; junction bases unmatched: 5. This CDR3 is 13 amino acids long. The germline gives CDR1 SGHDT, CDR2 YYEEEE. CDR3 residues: CASSFGQGPEAFF. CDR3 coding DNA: TGTGCCAGCAGCTTCGGACAGGGCCCCGAAGCTTTCTTT.

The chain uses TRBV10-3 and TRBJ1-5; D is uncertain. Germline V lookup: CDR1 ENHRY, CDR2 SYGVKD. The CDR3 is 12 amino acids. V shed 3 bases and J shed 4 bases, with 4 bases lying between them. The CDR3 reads CAISDNNQPQHF. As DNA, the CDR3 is TGTGCCATCAGTGATAATAATCAGCCCCAGCATTTT.

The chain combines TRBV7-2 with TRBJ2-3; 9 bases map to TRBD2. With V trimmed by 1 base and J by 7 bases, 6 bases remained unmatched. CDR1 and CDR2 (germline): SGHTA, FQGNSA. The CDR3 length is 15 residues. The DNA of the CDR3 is TGTGCCAGCAGCTTAGGTCTAGCGGGGCAAAATACGCAGTATTTT. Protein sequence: CASSLGLAGQNTQYF.

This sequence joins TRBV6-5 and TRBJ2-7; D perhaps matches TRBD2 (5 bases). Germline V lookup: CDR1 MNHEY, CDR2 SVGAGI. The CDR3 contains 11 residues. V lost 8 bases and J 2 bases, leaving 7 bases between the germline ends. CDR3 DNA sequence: TGTGCCAGCTCCGGGGCCTACGAGCAGTACTTC. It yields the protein CASSGAYEQYF.

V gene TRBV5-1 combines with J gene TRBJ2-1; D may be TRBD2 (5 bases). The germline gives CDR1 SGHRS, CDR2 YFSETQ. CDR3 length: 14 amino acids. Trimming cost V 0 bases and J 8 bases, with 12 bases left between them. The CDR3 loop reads CASSLANAGDEQFF. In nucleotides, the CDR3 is TGCGCCAGCAGCTTGGCCAACGCGGGCGATGAGCAGTTCTTC. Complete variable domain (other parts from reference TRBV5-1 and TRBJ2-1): KAGVTQTPRYLIKTRGQQVTLSCSPISGHRSVSWYQQTPGQGLQFLFEYFSETQRNKGNFPGRFSGRQFSNSRSEMNVSTLELGDSALYLCASSLANAGDEQFFGPGTRLTVL.

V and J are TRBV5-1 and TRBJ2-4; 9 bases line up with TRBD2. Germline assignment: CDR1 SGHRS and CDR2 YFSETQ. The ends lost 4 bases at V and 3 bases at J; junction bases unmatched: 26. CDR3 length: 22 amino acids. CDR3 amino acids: CASSPDGGSGSSSSGGKNIQYF. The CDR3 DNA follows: TGCGCCAGCAGCCCGGATGGGGGTAGCGGGAGTTCTTCTTCAGGGGGCAAAAACATTCAGTACTTC.

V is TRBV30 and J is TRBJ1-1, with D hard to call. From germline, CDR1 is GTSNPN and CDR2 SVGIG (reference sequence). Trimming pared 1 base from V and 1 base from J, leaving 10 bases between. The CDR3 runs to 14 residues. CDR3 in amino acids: CAWSATLGNTEAFF. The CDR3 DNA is TGTGCCTGGAGTGCGACATTGGGGAACACTGAAGCTTTCTTT.

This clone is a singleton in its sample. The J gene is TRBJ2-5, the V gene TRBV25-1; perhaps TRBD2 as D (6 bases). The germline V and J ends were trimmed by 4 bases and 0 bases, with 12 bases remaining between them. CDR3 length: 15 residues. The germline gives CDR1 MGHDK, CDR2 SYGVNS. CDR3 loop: CASSVGGTYQETQYF. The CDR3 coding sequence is TGTGCCAGCAGTGTGGGCGGGACGTACCAAGAGACCCAGTACTTC.

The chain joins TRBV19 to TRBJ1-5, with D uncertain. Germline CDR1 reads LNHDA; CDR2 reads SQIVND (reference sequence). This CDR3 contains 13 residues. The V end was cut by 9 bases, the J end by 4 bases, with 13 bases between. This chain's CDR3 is CASQDGRNQPQHF. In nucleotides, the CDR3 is TGTGCCAGCCAGGACGGGAGAAATCAGCCCCAGCATTTT.

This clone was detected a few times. Here the CDR3 reads CASSQVTSSYEQYF. The CDR3 nucleotides read TGCGCCAGCAGCCAAGTTACCAGCTCCTACGAGCAGTACTTC. The V gene is TRBV4-1, the J gene TRBJ2-7; no reliable D call. This CDR3 spans 14 amino acids. Germline loops: CDR1 MGHRA, CDR2 YSYEKL. The V gene lost 1 base and the J gene lost 0 bases, with 7 bases spanning the gap.

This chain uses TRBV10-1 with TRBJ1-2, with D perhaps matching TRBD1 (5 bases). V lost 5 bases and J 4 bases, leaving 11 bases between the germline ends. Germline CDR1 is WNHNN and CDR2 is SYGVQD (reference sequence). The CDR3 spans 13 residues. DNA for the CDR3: TGCGCCAGCAGTCCTGACAGAGCCTATGGCTACACCTTC. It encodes CASSPDRAYGYTF.

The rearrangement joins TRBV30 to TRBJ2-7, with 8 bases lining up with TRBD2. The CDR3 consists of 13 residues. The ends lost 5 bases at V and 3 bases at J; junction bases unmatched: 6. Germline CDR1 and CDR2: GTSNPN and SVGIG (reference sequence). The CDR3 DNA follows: TGTGCCTGGGGGGAGACTAGCGTCTACGAGCAGTACTTC. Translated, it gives CAWGETSVYEQYF.

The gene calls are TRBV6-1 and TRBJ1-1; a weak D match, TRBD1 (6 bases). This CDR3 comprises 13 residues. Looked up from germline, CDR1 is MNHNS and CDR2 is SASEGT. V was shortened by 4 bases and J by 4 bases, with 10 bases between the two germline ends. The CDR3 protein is CASSVTGSTEAFF. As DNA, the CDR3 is TGTGCCAGCAGTGTTACAGGGAGCACTGAAGCTTTCTTT.

CDR3 sequence: CASSLWAGGANEQFF. The CDR3, as DNA: TGTGCCAGCAGCTTATGGGCAGGGGGCGCGAATGAGCAGTTCTTC. The chain uses TRBV7-8 and TRBJ2-1; 8 positions agree with TRBD1. This CDR3 region has 15 residues. CDR1 and CDR2 from the germline V gene are SGHVS and FQNEAQ. The V gene end was trimmed by 2 bases and the J gene end by 7 bases; junction bases not matched to a gene: 7.

CDR3 nucleotides: TGTGCCAGCTCCTTAAACCCGGGAACAGCAGATACGCAGTATTTT. As protein: CASSLNPGTADTQYF. This chain uses TRBV28 with TRBJ2-3, with D perhaps matching TRBD2 (5 bases). There are 15 residues in the CDR3. V was pared by 8 bases and J by 4 bases, with 19 bases between. The germline CDR1 and CDR2 sequences are MDHEN and SYDVKM.

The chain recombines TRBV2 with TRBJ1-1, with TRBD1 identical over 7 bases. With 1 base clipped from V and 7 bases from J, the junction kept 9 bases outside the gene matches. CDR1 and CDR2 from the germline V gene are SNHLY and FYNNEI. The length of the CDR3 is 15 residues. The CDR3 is CASSEDRQGYSEAFF. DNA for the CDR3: TGTGCCAGCAGTGAAGATCGACAGGGATATAGTGAAGCTTTCTTT.

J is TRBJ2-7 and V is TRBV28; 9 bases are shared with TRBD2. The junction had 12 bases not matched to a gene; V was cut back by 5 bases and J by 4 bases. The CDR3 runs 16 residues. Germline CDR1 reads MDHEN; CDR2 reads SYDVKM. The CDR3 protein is CASSQFSLAGNYEQYF. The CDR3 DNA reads TGTGCCAGCAGTCAATTTTCACTAGCGGGTAATTACGAGCAGTACTTC.